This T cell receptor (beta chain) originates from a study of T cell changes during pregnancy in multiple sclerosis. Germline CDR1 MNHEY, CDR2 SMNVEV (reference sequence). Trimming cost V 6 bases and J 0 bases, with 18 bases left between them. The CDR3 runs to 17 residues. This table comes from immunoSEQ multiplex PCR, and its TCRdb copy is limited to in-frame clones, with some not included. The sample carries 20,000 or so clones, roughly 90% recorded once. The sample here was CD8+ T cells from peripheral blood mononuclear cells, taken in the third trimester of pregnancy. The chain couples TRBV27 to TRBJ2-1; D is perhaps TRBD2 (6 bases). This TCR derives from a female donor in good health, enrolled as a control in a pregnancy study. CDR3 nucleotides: TGTGCCAGCAGGCGGGGCTCAGGGTTGTCCTCCTACAATGAGCAGTTCTTC. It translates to CASRRGSGLSSYNEQFF.